Listed below are T cell receptor beta chains from one sample, sequenced in a study of T-cell memory formation after mild COVID-19. TCRdb re-called the 5' RACE reads through MiXCR, storing one row per CDR3 protein. Among about 320,000 distinct CDR3 sequences listed, roughly an eighth were seen once. Sequences were obtained from PBMCs or a T cell subset sorted from them (not recorded which). These receptors were obtained from a man between 18 and 29 years old who had mild COVID-19 (a few samples of this study predate the infection). Cell type and time point are not known. Both conserved end residues are part of each CDR3. A D gene is named only where the DNA matches it firmly. Rows may omit the clone size; those that give it use once, few, many or a size class.

d_gene: -; v_gene: TRBV27; j_gene: TRBJ1-5; abundance: -; CDR3nt: TGTGCCAGCAGTTTATATGGACAGATCAATCAGCCCCAGCATTTT; CDR3aa: CASSLYGQINQPQHF
d_gene: -; v_gene: TRBV7-9; j_gene: TRBJ2-1; abundance: -; CDR3nt: TGTGCCAGCAGCTTAGCCAGCGGTGCCTACAATGAGCAGTTCTTC; CDR3aa: CASSLASGAYNEQFF
d_gene: -; v_gene: TRBV11-2; j_gene: TRBJ1-6; abundance: few; CDR3nt: TGTGCCAGCAGCATCACCGGGGCCAGGGGAAGATATAATTCACCCCTCCACTTT; CDR3aa: CASSITGARGRYNSPLHF
d_gene: TRBD2; v_gene: TRBV5-1; j_gene: TRBJ2-1; abundance: many; CDR3nt: TGCGCCAGCAGCGAGGGAGCGGGGGCAGTTGAGCAGTTCTTC; CDR3aa: CASSEGAGAVEQFF
d_gene: -; v_gene: TRBV5-4; j_gene: TRBJ2-5; abundance: -; CDR3nt: TGTGCCAGCAGCGCTCTTGAAGAGACCCAGTACTTC; CDR3aa: CASSALEETQYF
d_gene: -; v_gene: TRBV24-1; j_gene: TRBJ1-5; abundance: -; CDR3nt: TGTGCCACCAGCACGGATCAGCCCCAGCATTTT; CDR3aa: CATSTDQPQHF
d_gene: -; v_gene: TRBV7-2; j_gene: TRBJ2-7; abundance: few; CDR3nt: TGTGCCAGCAGCATATCGCGTGCAGGGGCCTACGAGCAGTACTTC; CDR3aa: CASSISRAGAYEQYF
d_gene: -; v_gene: TRBV6-2/TRBV6-3; j_gene: TRBJ2-1; abundance: -; CDR3nt: TGTGCCAGCAGTTACGGCAGCCCCGAGCAGCAGTTCTTC; CDR3aa: CASSYGSPEQQFF
d_gene: -; v_gene: TRBV5-1; j_gene: TRBJ2-3; abundance: many; CDR3nt: TGCGCCAGCAGCTTACCGACAGATACGCAGTATTTT; CDR3aa: CASSLPTDTQYF
d_gene: -; v_gene: TRBV6-6; j_gene: TRBJ1-1; abundance: -; CDR3nt: TGTGCCAGCAGCTTAAAGGGGAACACTGAAGCTTTCTTT; CDR3aa: CASSLKGNTEAFF
d_gene: TRBD1; v_gene: TRBV6-1; j_gene: TRBJ1-1; abundance: few; CDR3nt: TGTGCCAGCAAATGGGACAGGTGGGGAGGCGCTGAAGCTTTCTTT; CDR3aa: CASKWDRWGGAEAFF
d_gene: TRBD2; v_gene: TRBV6-2/TRBV6-3; j_gene: TRBJ2-5; abundance: -; CDR3nt: TGTGCCAGCAATCCGACTAGCGGCGTCCAAGAGACCCAGTACTTC; CDR3aa: CASNPTSGVQETQYF
d_gene: -; v_gene: TRBV7-7; j_gene: TRBJ2-3; abundance: -; CDR3nt: TGTGCCAGCAGCCTCGCAGGGGCAGCCACAGATACGCAGTATTTT; CDR3aa: CASSLAGAATDTQYF
d_gene: -; v_gene: TRBV5-1; j_gene: TRBJ1-1; abundance: few; CDR3nt: TGCGCCAGCAGCAACCGGGACGGATCCACTGAAGCTTTCTTT; CDR3aa: CASSNRDGSTEAFF
d_gene: -; v_gene: TRBV12-3/TRBV12-4; j_gene: TRBJ2-5; abundance: few; CDR3nt: TGTGCCAGCAATATCCCCGGGCCACAAGAGACCCAGTACTTC; CDR3aa: CASNIPGPQETQYF
d_gene: TRBD1; v_gene: TRBV20-1; j_gene: TRBJ1-1; abundance: few; CDR3nt: TGCAGTGCTAGAGGGGACCGGGACAGCGGTACTGAAGCTTTCTTT; CDR3aa: CSARGDRDSGTEAFF
d_gene: -; v_gene: TRBV9; j_gene: TRBJ2-3; abundance: once; CDR3nt: TGTGCCAGCAGCGAGCCAAGAGATACGCAGTATTTT; CDR3aa: CASSEPRDTQYF
d_gene: -; v_gene: TRBV6-2/TRBV6-3; j_gene: TRBJ1-1; abundance: few; CDR3nt: TGTGCCAGCAGTTACGGGCCCGCTTGGACTGAAGCTTTCTTT; CDR3aa: CASSYGPAWTEAFF
d_gene: -; v_gene: TRBV6-6; j_gene: TRBJ1-5; abundance: -; CDR3nt: TGTGCCAGCAGTTTCTCGGGAGCTAGCAATCAGCCCCAGCATTTT; CDR3aa: CASSFSGASNQPQHF
d_gene: TRBD1; v_gene: TRBV4-1; j_gene: TRBJ1-3; abundance: few; CDR3nt: TGCGCCAGCAACCAAGGGACAGGTCGCTCTGGAAACACCATATATTTT; CDR3aa: CASNQGTGRSGNTIYF
d_gene: -; v_gene: TRBV5-1; j_gene: TRBJ2-2; abundance: many; CDR3nt: TGCGCCAGCAGCTTGCCCCAGAGTTGGGACACCGGGGAGCTGTTTTTT; CDR3aa: CASSLPQSWDTGELFF
d_gene: TRBD1; v_gene: TRBV4-2; j_gene: TRBJ1-4; abundance: -; CDR3nt: TGTGCCAGCAGCCCAGACAGGGAATTGGGAAAACTGTTTTTT; CDR3aa: CASSPDRELGKLFF
d_gene: TRBD1; v_gene: TRBV29-1; j_gene: TRBJ2-5; abundance: -; CDR3nt: TGCAGCGTTGAGACACAGGGGGTCGAGACCCAGTACTTC; CDR3aa: CSVETQGVETQYF
d_gene: -; v_gene: TRBV5-1; j_gene: TRBJ2-2; abundance: -; CDR3nt: TGCGCCAGCAGCTTGTACGGGGATGCGACCGGGGAGCTGTTTTTT; CDR3aa: CASSLYGDATGELFF
d_gene: TRBD1; v_gene: TRBV6-5; j_gene: TRBJ2-2; abundance: -; CDR3nt: TGTGCCAGCAACCTTCGGACAGGGAACACCGGGGAGCTGTTTTTT; CDR3aa: CASNLRTGNTGELFF
d_gene: -; v_gene: TRBV2; j_gene: TRBJ1-4; abundance: -; CDR3nt: TGTGCCAGCAGTGAACGTCTTAGGTCGAAACTGTTTTTT; CDR3aa: CASSERLRSKLFF
d_gene: -; v_gene: TRBV9; j_gene: TRBJ2-3; abundance: -; CDR3nt: TGTGCCAGCAGCGAAGGGACGTTCAGCACAGATACGCAGTATTTT; CDR3aa: CASSEGTFSTDTQYF
d_gene: -; v_gene: TRBV12-3/TRBV12-4; j_gene: TRBJ1-2; abundance: -; CDR3nt: TGTGCCAGCAGTTGGCCCTCAGGGGGCTACACCTTC; CDR3aa: CASSWPSGGYTF
d_gene: TRBD2; v_gene: TRBV7-8; j_gene: TRBJ2-1; abundance: -; CDR3nt: TGTGCCAGCAGCCCGGGACTAGCGGGGACCTTCTACAATGAGCAGTTCTTC; CDR3aa: CASSPGLAGTFYNEQFF
d_gene: -; v_gene: TRBV19; j_gene: TRBJ2-5; abundance: -; CDR3nt: TGTGCCAGTAGACGGGACGCCGAATTTGGGACCCAGTACTTC; CDR3aa: CASRRDAEFGTQYF
d_gene: TRBD1; v_gene: TRBV5-1; j_gene: TRBJ1-6; abundance: few; CDR3nt: TGCGCCAGCACCCGGACAGGGGTGTTTTCTGATTCACCCCTCCACTTT; CDR3aa: CASTRTGVFSDSPLHF
d_gene: -; v_gene: TRBV28; j_gene: TRBJ1-6; abundance: -; CDR3nt: TGTGCCAGTACCGGGACCTCGGCACCCCTCCACTTT; CDR3aa: CASTGTSAPLHF
d_gene: TRBD1; v_gene: TRBV6-6; j_gene: TRBJ1-2; abundance: few; CDR3nt: TGTGCCAGCAGTCTCCGCGCAGGGGGGTATGGCTACACCTTC; CDR3aa: CASSLRAGGYGYTF
d_gene: -; v_gene: TRBV23-1; j_gene: TRBJ2-3; abundance: -; CDR3nt: TGCGCCAGCAGTCACTCGGGAAAGGCCACAGATACGCAGTATTTT; CDR3aa: CASSHSGKATDTQYF
d_gene: -; v_gene: TRBV7-8; j_gene: TRBJ1-1; abundance: -; CDR3nt: TGTGCCAGCGGAGGACAGCTGAACACTGAAGCTTTCTTT; CDR3aa: CASGGQLNTEAFF
d_gene: -; v_gene: TRBV5-6; j_gene: TRBJ1-6; abundance: -; CDR3nt: TGTGCCAGCAGCTTACCGCGACGGACCTCACCCCTCCACTTT; CDR3aa: CASSLPRRTSPLHF
d_gene: -; v_gene: TRBV7-2; j_gene: TRBJ1-4; abundance: -; CDR3nt: TGTGCCAGCAGCCCACACACAACTAATGAAAAACTGTTTTTT; CDR3aa: CASSPHTTNEKLFF
d_gene: -; v_gene: TRBV7-2; j_gene: TRBJ2-3; abundance: -; CDR3nt: TGTGCCAGCAGCCCGGTGTTTGTGGGGACGAGCACAGATACGCAGTATTTT; CDR3aa: CASSPVFVGTSTDTQYF
d_gene: -; v_gene: TRBV3-1; j_gene: TRBJ1-6; abundance: -; CDR3nt: TGTGCCAGCAGCCAAGATACGGGGGTTTCACCCCTCCACTTT; CDR3aa: CASSQDTGVSPLHF
d_gene: -; v_gene: TRBV6-4; j_gene: TRBJ1-1; abundance: -; CDR3nt: TGTGCCAGCAGTTACGACGGAAACACTGAAGCTTTCTTT; CDR3aa: CASSYDGNTEAFF
d_gene: -; v_gene: TRBV7-2; j_gene: TRBJ2-1; abundance: -; CDR3nt: TGTGCCAGCAGCTTGCGGGGGCTCGCTGAGCAGTTCTTC; CDR3aa: CASSLRGLAEQFF
d_gene: -; v_gene: TRBV4-3; j_gene: TRBJ2-1; abundance: few; CDR3nt: TGCGCCAGCAGCGTTAGTTGGGATGAGCAGTTCTTC; CDR3aa: CASSVSWDEQFF
d_gene: -; v_gene: TRBV20-1; j_gene: TRBJ2-7; abundance: few; CDR3nt: TGCAGTGCTAGGACTTCCGTCGAGCAGTACTTC; CDR3aa: CSARTSVEQYF
d_gene: -; v_gene: TRBV5-1; j_gene: TRBJ1-1; abundance: few; CDR3nt: TGCGCCAGCAGCGGCCCTAACAGGGACAACACTGAAGCTTTCTTT; CDR3aa: CASSGPNRDNTEAFF